Below, 22 T cell receptor beta chains from the same sample are listed, as sequenced in a study of shared clonotypes between healthy human individuals. The repertoire was sequenced with immunoSEQ multiplex PCR; TCRdb's copy has only in-frame clones and lacks some. The data show some 1,600,000 clones, with nearly 99% seen just once and about 0.42% held by the top ten. The sequencing input was naive CD4+ T cells sorted from blood. The subset denotes: CD45RA+ positively selected. The receptors derive from a man aged 30 to 39 in good health.

This chain uses TRBV30 with TRBJ1-1; D is possibly TRBD1 (6 bases). There are 15 residues in the CDR3. V lost 2 bases, J lost 4 bases, and 17 bases lay in between. The germline CDR1 and CDR2 sequences are GTSNPN and SVGIG (reference sequence). The CDR3 sequence is CAWSTGQGFLTEAFF. The CDR3 bases are TGTGCCTGGAGTACGGGGCAGGGGTTCCTCACTGAAGCTTTCTTT.

The CDR3 region is CASSPTRTGTGTYEQYF. As DNA, the CDR3 is TGTGCCAGCAGCCCAACCCGGACCGGGACAGGGACCTACGAGCAGTACTTC. The chain links TRBV7-8 to TRBJ2-7; 9 nucleotides agree with TRBD1. There are 17 residues in the CDR3. The trim removed 5 bases at V and 2 bases at J, leaving 13 bases unmatched. CDR1 and CDR2 from the germline V gene are SGHVS and FQNEAQ.

CDR3 sequence: CASSFVGGNTIYF. CDR3 nucleotide sequence: TGTGCCAGCAGTTTCGTAGGTGGAAACACCATATATTTT. The chain carries TRBV27 and TRBJ1-3; D unresolved. The germline V gene encodes CDR1 MNHEY and CDR2 SMNVEV (reference sequence). CDR3 size: 13 residues. Trimming pared 3 bases from V and 3 bases from J, leaving 6 bases between.

This rearrangement joins TRBV6-5 to TRBJ2-1, with 11 nucleotides matching TRBD2. The CDR3 loop spans 14 amino acids. V shed 5 bases and J 9 bases; nucleotides not matched to a gene: 6. The germline V gene has CDR1 MNHEY and CDR2 SVGAGI. The CDR3, as DNA: TGTGCCAGCAGTATGACTAGCGGGAAGATTGAGCAGTTCTTC. This translates into CASSMTSGKIEQFF.

The count of this clone is one. The V call is TRBV5-4, the J call TRBJ2-1, with 7 bases aligning to TRBD2. CDR1 SGHNT and CDR2 YYREEE come from the germline V gene (reference sequence). V lost 3 bases and J lost 1; bases outside the gene matches: 7. The CDR3 is made up of 16 amino acids. CDR3: CASSSKRDGSYNEQFF. CDR3 sequence (DNA): TGTGCCAGCAGCTCCAAGCGGGATGGGTCCTACAATGAGCAGTTCTTC.

The V gene is TRBV10-3, the J gene TRBJ2-5, with TRBD2 identical over 7 bases. CDR3 length: 12 amino acids. CDR1 and CDR2 (germline): ENHRY, SYGVKD. V lost 11 bases to trimming and J lost 5 bases; unmatched junction nucleotides: 8. CDR3 region: CASTRGEETQYF. CDR3 DNA sequence: TGTGCCTCAACCCGGGGGGAGGAGACCCAGTACTTC.

The table lists this clone with a count of one. The V call is TRBV5-1, the J call TRBJ2-2; TRBD2 is a possible D gene (5 bases). The CDR3 runs 16 residues. With 1 base removed from V and 5 bases from J, the gap between germline ends came to 15 bases. The germline CDR1 and CDR2 sequences are SGHRS and YFSETQ. The CDR3 loop is CASSLSAASGTGELFF. CDR3 nucleotide sequence: TGCGCCAGCAGCTTGTCAGCGGCTAGTGGGACCGGGGAGCTGTTTTTT.

V gene TRBV14 combines with J gene TRBJ2-1; D perhaps matches TRBD1 (6 bases). The CDR3 has 15 residues. CDR1 and CDR2 from the germline V gene are SGHDN and FVKESK. Trimming shortened V by 1 base and J by 0 bases, and 7 bases separated the two germline ends. The CDR3 reads CASSQVGASYNEQFF. The CDR3 nucleotides read TGTGCCAGCAGCCAAGTGGGGGCCTCCTACAATGAGCAGTTCTTC.

The V and J genes are TRBV5-1 and TRBJ2-5; possible D gene TRBD2, 7 bases. Germline values: CDR1 SGHRS, CDR2 YFSETQ. V shed 5 bases and J shed 1 base, with 9 bases lying between them. The length of the CDR3 is 13 residues. The CDR3 nucleotides read TGCGCCAGCAGTGGGGGGGCCCAAGAGACCCAGTACTTC. This encodes CASSGGAQETQYF.

The V and J genes are TRBV15 and TRBJ2-1; TRBD2 agrees at 7 bases. Unmatched junction bases numbered 10, after V lost 5 bases and J lost 0 bases. The CDR3 runs 17 residues. The germline gives CDR1 LNHNV, CDR2 YYDKDF (reference sequence). This CDR3 reads CATSPGLVSSSYNEQFF. The CDR3 DNA is TGTGCCACCAGCCCAGGACTAGTCTCGAGCTCCTACAATGAGCAGTTCTTC.

The rearrangement uses TRBV7-2 and TRBJ2-1; TRBD2 matches 8 bases. CDR1 and CDR2 from the germline V gene are SGHTA and FQGNSA. The junction had 13 bases not matched to a gene; V was cut back by 6 bases and J by 3 bases. This CDR3 comprises 17 residues. This CDR3 reads CASSQAAGTSSYNEQFF. The CDR3 coding sequence is TGTGCCAGCAGTCAGGCGGCTGGGACTAGTAGCTACAATGAGCAGTTCTTC.

The chain employs TRBV18 and TRBJ2-1; D is undetermined. Germline CDR1 and CDR2: KGHSH and LQKENI. There are 18 residues in the CDR3. V was trimmed by 3 bases and J by 0 bases, leaving 18 bases between them. In nucleotides, the CDR3 is TGTGCCAGCTCACCCGCCTTGCTTTCGGTAAGCTCCTACAATGAGCAGTTCTTC. Translated: CASSPALLSVSSYNEQFF.

The chain has TRBV7-9 and TRBJ2-2, with D possibly TRBD2 on 6 matching bases. Trimming took off 5 bases at V and 7 bases at J, with 14 bases between the two ends. This CDR3 has 14 amino acids. Germline CDR1 reads SEHNR; CDR2 reads FQNEAQ (reference sequence). The CDR3 nucleotides read TGTGCCAGCAGCCTCGAAGGGAGGTTCGGGGAGCTGTTTTTT. Translated: CASSLEGRFGELFF.

The chain joins TRBV7-2 to TRBJ2-1, with unresolved D. Germline V gene data show CDR1 as SGHTA and CDR2 as FQGNSA. V was cut by 8 bases and J by 6 bases, with 8 bases left in between. CDR3 length: 11 amino acids. CDR3 bases: TGTGCCAGCTACGGGTTCAATGAGCAGTTCTTC. Its translation: CASYGFNEQFF.

This sequence joins TRBV27 and TRBJ2-1; the match to TRBD2 covers 10 bases. CDR3 size: 17 residues. Germline loops: CDR1 MNHEY, CDR2 SMNVEV (reference sequence). Trimming removed 4 bases from V and 7 bases from J; junction bases left unmatched: 13. The CDR3 nucleotides read TGTGCCAGCAGTTCTGGGAAAAGCGGGAGGGGGGATAATGAGCAGTTCTTC. This sequence encodes CASSSGKSGRGDNEQFF.

The V and J genes are TRBV18 and TRBJ2-1; 9 bases match TRBD1. The CDR3 totals 15 residues. Unmatched junction bases numbered 5, after V lost 4 bases and J lost 4 bases. Germline V gene lookup returns CDR1 KGHSH and CDR2 LQKENI. As DNA, the CDR3 is TGTGCCAGCTCACAACCGGGACAGGGATACAATGAGCAGTTCTTC. Translated, it gives CASSQPGQGYNEQFF.

CDR3 amino acids: CASSPGQRTYEQYF. The CDR3 nucleotides are TGTGCCAGCAGTCCGGGACAGCGGACCTACGAGCAGTACTTC. The rearrangement joins TRBV6-6 to TRBJ2-7, with 7 bases lining up with TRBD1. The CDR3 loop spans 14 amino acids. The junction had 6 bases not matched to a gene; V was cut back by 5 bases and J by 2 bases. CDR1 is MNHNY, CDR2 SVGAGI, per germline (reference sequence).

The V gene is TRBV6-5, the J gene TRBJ1-1, with 7 bases identical to TRBD1. Trimming at V came to 2 bases and at J to 0 bases, leaving 6 bases not matched to a gene. This CDR3 is 16 amino acids long. Germline V gene sequence: CDR1 MNHEY, CDR2 SVGAGI. The CDR3 sequence: CASSYRDRILNTEAFF. As DNA, the CDR3 is TGTGCCAGCAGTTACCGGGACAGAATTTTGAACACTGAAGCTTTCTTT.

Comments on this clone: The sample holds other DNA sequences that translate to the same CDR3. V and J are TRBV5-4 and TRBJ2-5, with D possibly being TRBD2 (6 bases). The CDR3 spans 14 residues. V dropped 3 bases and J dropped 0 bases, with 9 bases sitting between them. CDR1 SGHNT and CDR2 YYREEE come from the germline V gene (reference sequence). For the CDR3, the DNA is TGTGCCAGCAGCTCCCGGGACTACCAAGAGACCCAGTACTTC. This translates into CASSSRDYQETQYF.

The V and J genes are TRBV12-5 and TRBJ1-1, with D possibly TRBD1 on 5 matching bases. The CDR3 runs 13 residues. V was shortened by 7 bases and J by 4 bases, with 13 bases between the two germline ends. Per the germline V gene, CDR1 is LGHNT and CDR2 is FRNRAP. The CDR3 is CASDTPGGTEAFF. The CDR3 DNA reads as TGTGCTAGTGATACCCCCGGGGGCACTGAAGCTTTCTTT.

This clone was seen once. This chain links TRBV27 with TRBJ1-1; 8 bases line up with TRBD1. This CDR3 comprises 14 residues. Germline CDR1 and CDR2: MNHEY and SMNVEV (reference sequence). The V gene end was trimmed by 5 bases and the J gene end by 10 bases; junction bases not matched to a gene: 12. CDR3 sequence reads: CASSPPETGARAFF. DNA of the CDR3: TGTGCCAGCAGTCCACCCGAGACAGGGGCGAGAGCTTTCTTT.

The CDR3 DNA reads TGTGCCAGCTCACCTCTAGCGGGAGAGCCTTACAATGAGCAGTTCTTC. Protein sequence: CASSPLAGEPYNEQFF. V and J are TRBV18 and TRBJ2-1; TRBD2 aligns across 10 bases. CDR1 KGHSH and CDR2 LQKENI come from the germline V gene. The J segment lost 4 bases and the V segment lost 3 bases, leaving 6 bases of the junction unmatched. The CDR3 spans 16 residues.